Listed here are 16 T cell receptor beta chains from one sample, sequenced in a study of blood T cells in healthy people across ages. Combining a sample-barcoded 5' primer with a J-beta primer mix, a second PCR ran for 7 to 11 cycles. Each CDR3 protein gets one entry after TCRdb re-called the 5' RACE reads with MiXCR. This sample carries 600,000 to 850,000 distinct CDR3 sequences, around a quarter of them seen once, and the ten largest clones take 9.4%. These data also formed part of another study, on T cells of mothers and their children.

The sample was blood. Source of these receptors: a boy aged 5-17 years in good health.

This clonotype was observed a few times. The chain is built from TRBV29-1 and TRBJ2-5; possible D gene TRBD1, 5 bases. This CDR3 spans 13 amino acids. The germline V and J ends were trimmed by 5 bases and 4 bases, with 14 bases remaining between them. Germline-derived CDR1 and CDR2 are SQVTM and ANQGSEA. CDR3 sequence reads: CSVYRSNGETQYF. For the CDR3, the DNA is TGCAGCGTTTACAGGTCGAATGGAGAGACCCAGTACTTC.

The chain links TRBV20-1 to TRBJ2-3, with TRBD2 identical over 10 bases. The CDR3 contains 13 residues. Trimming removed 5 bases from V and 7 bases from J; junction bases left unmatched: 6. Per germline, CDR1 DFQATT and CDR2 SNEGSKA (reference sequence). The CDR3 spells CSADSGGLNTQYF. The CDR3 DNA reads as TGCAGTGCTGATAGCGGGGGGCTTAATACGCAGTATTTT.

About this clonotype: One end of the junction varies from germline; a read error may be responsible. The genes are TRBV18 and TRBJ2-1; D not certain. Germline-derived CDR1 and CDR2 are KGHSH and LQKENI. The CDR3 length is 13 residues. CDR3 DNA: TGTGCCAGCTCACCAGGACCCTACGATGAGCAGCTCTTC. Its protein product is CASSPGPYDEQLF.

The chain employs TRBV3-1 and TRBJ2-5; a possible D gene is TRBD2 (5 bases). The CDR3 runs 14 residues. V gave up 3 bases and J gave up 1 base, with 9 bases separating them. Per germline, CDR1 LGHDT and CDR2 YNNKEL (reference sequence). CDR3 sequence: CASSHAGIQETQYF. CDR3 nucleotides: TGTGCCAGCAGCCATGCCGGGATCCAAGAGACCCAGTACTTC.

This clonotype was seen a handful of times. The genes are TRBV18 and TRBJ2-1; 10 nucleotides align to TRBD2. V shed 6 bases, J shed 5 bases, and the junction held 7 bases outside the gene matches. The CDR3 spans 15 residues. CDR1 KGHSH and CDR2 LQKENI come from the germline V gene. This CDR3 reads CASSRVAGGDNEQFF. CDR3 bases: TGTGCCAGCTCTCGGGTAGCGGGAGGTGACAATGAGCAGTTCTTC. Variable domain in full (rest from reference TRBV18 and TRBJ2-1): NAGVMQNPRHLVRRRGQEARLRCSPMKGHSHVYWYRQLPEEGLKFMVYLQKENIIDESGMPKERFSAEFPKEGPSILRIQQVVRGDSAAYFCASSRVAGGDNEQFFGPGTRLTVL.

This clonotype was seen a handful of times. This sequence joins TRBV3-1 and TRBJ2-7; D gene unclear. This CDR3 spans 14 amino acids. Germline loops: CDR1 LGHDT, CDR2 YNNKEL (reference sequence). V lost 0 bases and J lost 3, with 9 bases in between. CDR3 coding DNA: TGTGCCAGCAGCCAAGATCCGGGTTACTACGAGCAGTACTTC. Translating gives CASSQDPGYYEQYF.

The chain has TRBV25-1 and TRBJ2-1; 9 nucleotides line up with TRBD1. The V and J ends lost 7 bases and 0 bases, in that order; junction bases with no gene match: 4. CDR1 MGHDK and CDR2 SYGVNS come from the germline V gene. The CDR3 contains 15 residues. This chain's CDR3 is CASNPTGGSYNEQFF. CDR3 nucleotide sequence: TGTGCCAGCAACCCGACAGGGGGCTCCTACAATGAGCAGTTCTTC.

This clonotype was seen at least ten times. The J gene is TRBJ2-5, the V gene TRBV7-8; TRBD2 matches at 11 bases. This CDR3 has 15 amino acids. The germline V gene has CDR1 SGHVS and CDR2 FQNEAQ. The trim removed 1 base at V and 5 bases at J, leaving 3 bases unmatched. CDR3 sequence (DNA): TGTGCCAGCAGCTTAGGGACTAGCGGGCTGGAGACCCAGTACTTC. Its translation is CASSLGTSGLETQYF.

This chain connects TRBV4-1 to TRBJ2-1, with D perhaps matching TRBD2 (5 bases). Looked up from germline, CDR1 is MGHRA and CDR2 is YSYEKL. V was shortened by 1 base and J by 5 bases, with 9 bases between the two germline ends. This CDR3 is 14 amino acids long. CDR3 loop: CASSQGRGHNEQFF. Here the CDR3 DNA reads TGCGCCAGCAGCCAAGGACGGGGTCACAATGAGCAGTTCTTC.

This clonotype was counted a few times. The chain has TRBV28 and TRBJ2-3; TRBD2 might be the D (6 bases). The germline V gene encodes CDR1 MDHEN and CDR2 SYDVKM. Trimming took 5 bases from V and 0 from J, leaving 9 bases between them. This CDR3 comprises 14 residues. CDR3 sequence (DNA): TGTGCCAGCAGTAGACGGGAGAGCACAGATACGCAGTATTTT. It codes for CASSRRESTDTQYF. Drawing the rest from reference TRBV28 and TRBJ2-3, the complete variable domain is DVKVTQSSRYLVKRTGEKVFLECVQDMDHENMFWYRQDPGLGLRLIYFSYDVKMKEKGDIPEGYSVSREKKERFSLILESASTNQTSMYLCASSRRESTDTQYFGPGTRLTVL.

The gene calls are TRBV12-3 or TRBV12-4 and TRBJ2-5; 7 nucleotides line up with TRBD2. V lost 6 bases and J lost 7; bases outside the gene matches: 11. The CDR3 length is 14 residues. DNA of the CDR3: TGTGCCAGCAGCACCGGACTAGGTTCCCGGACCCAGTACTTC. As protein: CASSTGLGSRTQYF.

The chain combines TRBV2 with TRBJ2-1; D unresolved. The CDR3 totals 12 residues. The V and J ends lost 7 bases and 4 bases respectively, with 8 bases between them. Germline assignment: CDR1 SNHLY and CDR2 FYNNEI. The CDR3 region is CASKLYYNEQFF. CDR3 nucleotide sequence: TGTGCCAGCAAACTGTATTACAATGAGCAGTTCTTC.

This clonotype has a handful of counts. The chain couples TRBV7-3 to TRBJ2-3; TRBD2 matches at 9 bases. J gave up 5 bases and V 3 bases, and 6 bases lay outside the gene matches. This CDR3 comprises 15 residues. Germline CDR1 and CDR2: SGHTA and FQGTGA. The CDR3 sequence is CASSFLRGGRDTQYF. CDR3 DNA: TGTGCCAGCAGCTTTTTGCGGGGGGGCAGAGATACGCAGTATTTT.

This clonotype was observed a few times. The chain recombines TRBV20-1 with TRBJ1-2, with 8 bases fitting TRBD1. Germline CDR1 is DFQATT and CDR2 is SNEGSKA (reference sequence). The CDR3 covers 13 residues. V was pared by 3 bases and J by 10 bases, with 10 bases of the junction left unmatched. CDR3 bases: TGCAGTGCTAGCGATCCGGGACAGGTCTCCTACACCTTC. Its translation: CSASDPGQVSYTF.

As concerns this clonotype: The junction shows a germline mismatch at one end, possibly a read error. The chain uses TRBV7-9 and TRBJ2-5; D is unresolved. This CDR3 region has 13 residues. CDR1 and CDR2 (germline): SEHNR, FQNEAQ (reference sequence). The CDR3 is CASSLYGQETRYF. CDR3 nucleotide sequence: TGTGCCAGCAGCCTGTACGGTCAAGAGACCCGGTACTTC.

This chain links TRBV9 with TRBJ2-2; TRBD1 might be the D (5 bases). Germline lookup yields CDR1 SGDLS and CDR2 YYNGEE. The CDR3 is 16 amino acids. V gave up 0 bases and J gave up 6 bases, with 15 bases separating them. The CDR3 loop reads CASSVEAGILAGELFF. CDR3 coding DNA: TGTGCCAGCAGCGTAGAGGCAGGGATACTGGCCGGGGAGCTGTTTTTT.